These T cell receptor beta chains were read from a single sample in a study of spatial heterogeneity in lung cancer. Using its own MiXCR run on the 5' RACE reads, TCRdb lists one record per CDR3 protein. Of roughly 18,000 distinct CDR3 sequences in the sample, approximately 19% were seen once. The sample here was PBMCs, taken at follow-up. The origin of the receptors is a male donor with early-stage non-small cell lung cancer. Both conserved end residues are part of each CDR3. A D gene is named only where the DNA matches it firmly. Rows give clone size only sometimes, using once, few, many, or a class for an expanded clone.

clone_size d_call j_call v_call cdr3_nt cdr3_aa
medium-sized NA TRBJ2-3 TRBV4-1 TGCGCCAGCAGCCAAAGGCACACAGATACGCAGTATTTT CASSQRHTDTQYF
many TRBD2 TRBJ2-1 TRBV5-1 TGCGCCAGCAGCTCGGGGGGAAGCGCTATTTCCTACAATGAGCAGTTCTTC CASSSGGSAISYNEQFF
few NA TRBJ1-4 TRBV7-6 TGTGCCAGCAGCCCAAATCCAGGGAAGGGAGCTAATGAAAAACTGTTTTTT CASSPNPGKGANEKLFF
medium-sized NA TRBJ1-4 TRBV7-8 TGTGCCAGCAGCCCGGGGGGGCCTAATGAAAAACTGTTTTTT CASSPGGPNEKLFF
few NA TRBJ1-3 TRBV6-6 TGTGCCAGCAGAGACACGGGAAACACCATATATTTT CASRDTGNTIYF
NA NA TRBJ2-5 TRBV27 TGTGCCAGCAAGTGCGAGTGGGGTCTCCCGACCCAGTACTTC CASKCEWGLPTQYF
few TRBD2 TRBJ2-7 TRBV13 TGTGCCAGCAGCCTGGGGGGGTGGTTAGAGAGCTCCTACGAGCAGTACTTC CASSLGGWLESSYEQYF
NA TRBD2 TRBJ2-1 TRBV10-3 TGTGCCATCAGTTCGACTAGCGGTTACAATGAGCAGTTCTTC CAISSTSGYNEQFF
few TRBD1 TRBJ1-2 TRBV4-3 TGCGCCAGCACAACCGACAGGGGATACGATGGCTACACCTTC CASTTDRGYDGYTF
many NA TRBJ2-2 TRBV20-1 TGCAGTGCTAGAGCTGGGGGGCTGAACACCGGGGAGCTGTTTTTT CSARAGGLNTGELFF
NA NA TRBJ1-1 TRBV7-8 TGTGCCAGCAGCTTAGCGCTTAACACTGAAGCTTTCTTT CASSLALNTEAFF
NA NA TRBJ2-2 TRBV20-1 TGCAGTGCTAGAGTTCCGGGGCGCAACACCGGGGAGCTGTTTTTT CSARVPGRNTGELFF
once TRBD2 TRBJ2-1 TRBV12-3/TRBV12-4 TGTGCCAGCACCGCGGGCAGGGAGGGGAATGAGCAGTTCTTC CASTAGREGNEQFF
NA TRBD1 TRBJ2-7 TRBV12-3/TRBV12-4 TGTGCCAGCAGGCCCACAGGGGGACCCTACGAGCAGTACTTC CASRPTGGPYEQYF
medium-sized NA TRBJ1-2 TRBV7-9 TGTGCCAGCACCAGACGTCCGGGCAGGACTAACGATTATGGCTACACCTTC CASTRRPGRTNDYGYTF
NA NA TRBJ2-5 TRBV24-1 TGTGCCACCAGTGATTTGGGGCAGCAAGAGACCCAGTACTTC CATSDLGQQETQYF
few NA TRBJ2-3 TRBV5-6 TGTGCCAGCAGCCCGACACTTCCCACAGATACGCAGTATTTT CASSPTLPTDTQYF
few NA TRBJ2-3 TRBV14 TGTGCCAGCAGCCAAGATTGGCCTGGCACAGATACGCAGTATTTT CASSQDWPGTDTQYF
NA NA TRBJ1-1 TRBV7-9 TGTGCCAGCAGCTTACGGGATGGAACTGAAGCTTTCTTT CASSLRDGTEAFF
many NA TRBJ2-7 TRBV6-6 TGTGCCAGCAGCCACGGTAACGACGCCTACGAGCAGTACTTC CASSHGNDAYEQYF
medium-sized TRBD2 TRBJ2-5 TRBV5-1 TGCGCCAGCAGCTTGGTTAGCGGGCCGAGGCAGACCCAGTACTTC CASSLVSGPRQTQYF
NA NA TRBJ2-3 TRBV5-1 TGCGCCAGCAGCTCCTCCTCGGACCCGGCAGATACGCAGTATTTT CASSSSSDPADTQYF
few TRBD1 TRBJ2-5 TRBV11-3 TGTGCCAGCAGCCCGACGGGACAGGGGGCGGAGACCCAGTACTTC CASSPTGQGAETQYF
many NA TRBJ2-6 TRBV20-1 TGCAGGTCCTCTGGGGCCAACGTCCTGACTTTC CRSSGANVLTF
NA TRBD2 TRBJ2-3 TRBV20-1 TGCAGTGCTAGAGGTTCTAAGCGGGGGGCCGACACAGATACGCAGTATTTT CSARGSKRGADTDTQYF
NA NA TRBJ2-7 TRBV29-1 TGCAGCGTTGAGCCAGGGGTAGGGGAGCAGTACTTC CSVEPGVGEQYF
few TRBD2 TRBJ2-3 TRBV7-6 TGTGCCAGCAGCCGGGGTATAGCGGGGCTTGCTAGCACAGATACGCAGTATTTT CASSRGIAGLASTDTQYF
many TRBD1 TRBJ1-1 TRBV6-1 TGTGCCAGCGCCGACAGGGCGAACACTGAAGCTTTCTTT CASADRANTEAFF
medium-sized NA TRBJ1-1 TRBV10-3 TGTGCCATCAGTGAAGGGCAGGGGAACACTGAAGCTTTCTTT CAISEGQGNTEAFF
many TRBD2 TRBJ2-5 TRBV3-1 TGTGCCAGCAGCCAAGGTCGGGCTAGCGGGGGGGCGCTGGAGACCCAGTACTTC CASSQGRASGGALETQYF
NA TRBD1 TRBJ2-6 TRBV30 TGTGCCTGGAGTGACCCCAGGGGGTCTGGGGCCAACGTCCTGACTTTC CAWSDPRGSGANVLTF
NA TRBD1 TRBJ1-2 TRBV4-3 TGCGCCAGCAGCCAAGACCGAAGACAGGGCCCTAACTATGGCTACACCTTC CASSQDRRQGPNYGYTF
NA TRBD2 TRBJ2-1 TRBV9 TGTGCCAGCAGCGCTAGCGGGGCTATTAGCAATGAGCAGTTCTTC CASSASGAISNEQFF
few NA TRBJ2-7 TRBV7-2 TGTGCCAGCAGCACCACGCCTGGCTACGAGCAGTACTTC CASSTTPGYEQYF
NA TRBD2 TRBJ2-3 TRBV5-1 TGCGCCAGCAGCTCTAACTCGGGACTAAAGGGGACAGATACGCAGTATTTT CASSSNSGLKGTDTQYF
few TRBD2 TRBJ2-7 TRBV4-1 TGCGCCAGCAGTTATTCGGCGGGGGGTTTCTACGAGCAGTACTTC CASSYSAGGFYEQYF
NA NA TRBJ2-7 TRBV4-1 TGCGCCAGCAGCCAAGACAGGGTAAGCTCCTACGAGCAGTACTTC CASSQDRVSSYEQYF
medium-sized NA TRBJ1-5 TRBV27 TGTGCCAGCAGTCCGTTGGACAGAGCCAATCAGCCCCAGCATTTT CASSPLDRANQPQHF
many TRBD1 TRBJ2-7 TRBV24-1 TGTGCCACCAGTGATGCGGACAGGGGGTCCTACGAGCAGTACTTC CATSDADRGSYEQYF
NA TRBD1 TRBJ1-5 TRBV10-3 TGTGCCAGTCGACAGGGTTCAAGCAATCAGCCCCAGCATTTT CASRQGSSNQPQHF
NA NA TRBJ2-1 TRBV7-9 TGTGCCAGCAGCTTAATACAGGGACGGCCCTACAATGAGCAGTTCTTC CASSLIQGRPYNEQFF
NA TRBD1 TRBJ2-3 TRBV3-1 TGTGCCAGCAGCCGAGCTGACAGGGGGCTGTTAGATACGCAGTATTTT CASSRADRGLLDTQYF
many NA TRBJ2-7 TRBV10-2 TGCGCCAGCAGTGAGACCAGGGGCGGTGGCGAGCAGTACTTC CASSETRGGGEQYF
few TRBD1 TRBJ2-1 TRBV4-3 TGCGCCAGCAGCCACGCCGGGACAGGGGCCTCTAGTGAGCAGTTCTTC CASSHAGTGASSEQFF
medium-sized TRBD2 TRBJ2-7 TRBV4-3 TGCGCCAGCAGCCAAGATCCAGCGGGGGACCTCTACGAGCAGTACTTC CASSQDPAGDLYEQYF
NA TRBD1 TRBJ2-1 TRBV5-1 TGCGCCAGCAATCCCGGGACAGCATCCTACAATGAGCAGTTCTTC CASNPGTASYNEQFF
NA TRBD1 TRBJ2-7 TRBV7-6 TGTGCCAGCAGCTCCCAGGGGGACGCCCTGTACGTGCAGTACTTC CASSSQGDALYVQYF
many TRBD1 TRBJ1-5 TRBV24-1 TGTGCCACCAGTGATCGGACAGGGCAGCCCCAGCATTTT CATSDRTGQPQHF
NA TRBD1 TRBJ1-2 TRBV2 TGTGCCAGCAGCTCGGGACAGGGAAACTATGGCTACACCTTC CASSSGQGNYGYTF
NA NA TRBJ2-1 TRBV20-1 TGCAGTGTTATCGGCGGGTACAATGAGCAGTTCTTC CSVIGGYNEQFF
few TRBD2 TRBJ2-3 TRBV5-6 TGTGCCAGCAGTCCCTCACTTCGACTAGCCACAGATACGCAGTATTTT CASSPSLRLATDTQYF
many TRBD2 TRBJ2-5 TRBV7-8 TGTGCCAGCAGCTTGCTAGCGGGGGGAGCGTCCCAAGAGACCCAGTACTTC CASSLLAGGASQETQYF
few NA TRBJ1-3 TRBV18 TGTGCCAGCTCTCCAAGGACAGTTGACTCTGGAAACACCATATATTTT CASSPRTVDSGNTIYF